The T cell receptor (beta chain) under discussion was sequenced for a study of T cell responses to AZD1222 COVID-19 vaccine. Study-wide points: Donors were mostly white British, more females; clonal diversity possibly underestimated. Every sample of the repertoires postdated the peak T cell response.

V shed 4 bases and J shed 1 base, with 10 bases lying between them. The CDR3 length is 14 residues. CDR1 is KGHSH and CDR2 is LQKENI in the germline V gene. Comment on this clone: Its antigen remains unknown. This sample also contains other DNA sequences that code for the same CDR3.

Sequenced by immunoSEQ multiplex PCR; TCRdb stores in-frame clones only, minus some. This sample yields 140,000 to 150,000 clones, of which 80% to 85% are seen a single time; around 4.1% belongs to the top ten. This clonotype was obtained from an adult in good health. The chain employs TRBV18 and TRBJ1-2; D gene unclear. Sequencing used peripheral blood, obtained on day 0 of MenACWY control vaccination. This chain's CDR3 is CASSRTSSNYGYTF. CDR3 in DNA: TGTGCCAGCTCACGGACCTCAAGTAACTATGGCTACACCTTC.